This is a list of T cell receptor beta chains from one sample in a study of shared clonotypes between healthy human individuals. The assay was immunoSEQ multiplex PCR, and TCRdb's table has in-frame clones only and misses some. In the table there are around 500,000 clones, around 75% of which are singletons. Sequenced sample: PBMCs. The receptor set was obtained from a woman aged 40 to 49 in good health. Some clones in this sample may be carry-over from other donors' samples. Both conserved end residues are part of each CDR3. The D gene is left open where the match is weak. Where a row states a size, it is once, few, many or the class of an expanded clone; other rows omit it.

v_call,clone_size,d_call,j_call,cdr3_aa,cdr3_nt
TRBV2,-,-,TRBJ1-4,CASRGGTSEKLFF,TGTGCCAGCAGGGGAGGGACATCGGAAAAACTGTTTTTT
TRBV4-3,many,TRBD2,TRBJ2-2,CASSQEATSGDNTGELFF,TGCGCCAGCAGCCAAGAAGCCACTAGCGGGGATAACACCGGGGAGCTGTTTTTT
TRBV2,-,TRBD2,TRBJ2-5,CASSERASGRPGGTQYF,TGTGCCAGCTCTGAGAGGGCTAGCGGGAGGCCCGGAGGGACCCAGTACTTC
TRBV5-6,-,-,TRBJ2-3,CASSFRVVLSGTDTQYF,TGTGCCAGCAGCTTTCGTGTGGTCCTAAGCGGCACAGATACGCAGTATTTT
TRBV11-2,few,TRBD2,TRBJ2-7,CASSLLAGVSYEQYF,TGTGCCAGCAGCTTATTAGCGGGAGTCTCCTACGAGCAGTACTTC
TRBV29-1,many,-,TRBJ2-3,CSVDPGWTGSTDTQYF,TGCAGCGTTGATCCTGGTTGGACGGGAAGCACAGATACGCAGTATTTT
TRBV7-3,-,TRBD2,TRBJ2-4,CASSLTAGDADIQYF,TGTGCCAGCAGCTTAACAGCGGGAGATGCAGACATTCAGTACTTC
TRBV11-3,-,TRBD2,TRBJ2-5,CASSLGRTSGSYQETQYF,TGTGCCAGCAGCTTAGGTCGGACTAGCGGGAGTTACCAAGAGACCCAGTACTTC
TRBV27,-,-,TRBJ2-1,CASSKYPYNEQFF,TGTGCCAGCAGTAAGTACCCCTACAATGAGCAGTTCTTC
TRBV30,-,-,TRBJ2-7,CAWSEGITGEQYF,TGTGCCTGGAGCGAAGGTATCACGGGGGAGCAGTACTTC
TRBV29-1,few,-,TRBJ2-3,CSVGGQTDTQYF,TGCAGCGTGGGCGGACAGACAGATACGCAGTATTTT
TRBV19,many,-,TRBJ2-4,CASSKGTEKNIQYF,TGTGCCAGTAGTAAGGGGACGGAAAAAAACATTCAGTACTTC
TRBV14,-,-,TRBJ2-3,CASSQVGLSTDTQYF,TGTGCCAGCAGCCAAGTAGGACTCTCAACCGATACGCAGTATTTT
TRBV27,-,TRBD1,TRBJ1-2,CASSLGIQGYYGYTF,TGTGCCAGCAGTTTAGGCATACAGGGGTACTATGGCTACACCTTC
TRBV18,-,-,TRBJ1-5,CASSPDYNQPQHF,TGTGCCAGCTCACCGGACTACAATCAGCCCCAGCATTTT
TRBV9,-,TRBD2,TRBJ2-3,CASGSSGTTDTQYF,TGTGCCAGCGGGAGTAGCGGGACCACAGATACGCAGTATTTT
TRBV2,few,-,TRBJ2-2,CASTVTPTGELFF,TGTGCCAGCACTGTGACTCCTACCGGGGAGCTGTTTTTT
TRBV9,-,TRBD1,TRBJ1-1,CASSVQGANTEAFF,TGTGCCAGCAGCGTACAGGGGGCAAACACTGAAGCTTTCTTT
TRBV7-8,-,-,TRBJ1-4,CASSPGVQVGANEKLFF,TGTGCCAGCAGCCCAGGGGTGCAGGTCGGGGCTAATGAAAAACTGTTTTTT
TRBV28,-,-,TRBJ1-1,CASNSGSITEAFF,TGTGCCAGCAATTCAGGGTCAATCACTGAAGCTTTCTTT
TRBV5-5,-,TRBD2,TRBJ2-7,CASSLALAGAYEQYF,TGTGCCAGCAGCTTGGCGCTAGCGGGAGCCTACGAGCAGTACTTC
TRBV10-3,-,TRBD2,TRBJ2-7,CAISPLAGGGEQYF,TGTGCCATCAGTCCACTAGCGGGAGGCGGCGAGCAGTACTTC
TRBV19,-,TRBD2,TRBJ2-7,CASSNQAGSSYEQYF,TGTGCCAGTAGTAACCAAGCGGGAAGCTCCTACGAGCAGTACTTC
TRBV6-1,few,TRBD1,TRBJ2-7,CASSGGEEGAFEQYF,TGTGCCAGCAGTGGGGGCGAAGAGGGGGCTTTTGAGCAGTACTTC
TRBV19,-,-,TRBJ1-1,CASSIPGGERTEAFF,TGTGCCAGTAGTATTCCGGGCGGGGAGAGGACTGAAGCTTTCTTT
TRBV19,-,-,TRBJ2-5,CASSLGPGLGETQYF,TGTGCCAGTAGTCTAGGACCGGGGTTAGGGGAGACCCAGTACTTC
TRBV10-2,-,-,TRBJ2-3,CASSGTMDSTDTQYF,TGCGCCAGCAGTGGGACAATGGACAGTACAGATACGCAGTATTTT
TRBV28,-,-,TRBJ2-1,CASSLAPTSYNEQFF,TGTGCCAGCAGTTTAGCCCCAACCTCCTACAATGAGCAGTTCTTC
TRBV5-1,-,TRBD2,TRBJ2-1,CASSLEASGSSYNEQFF,TGCGCCAGCAGCTTGGAAGCTAGCGGGAGCTCCTACAATGAGCAGTTCTTC
TRBV11-2,-,-,TRBJ1-6,CASSFTRDSPLHF,TGTGCCAGCAGCTTTACGCGAGATTCACCCCTCCACTTT
TRBV4-1,once,-,TRBJ1-3,CASSQKKNSISGNTIYF,TGCGCCAGCAGCCAAAAGAAAAACAGTATCTCTGGAAACACCATATATTTT
TRBV28,few,-,TRBJ2-2,CASLSPGWDTGELFF,TGTGCCAGCCTATCTCCAGGGTGGGACACCGGGGAGCTGTTTTTT
TRBV4-1,-,-,TRBJ1-1,CASSPAGGGVKTEAFF,TGCGCCAGCAGCCCCGCGGGGGGGGGTGTAAAGACTGAAGCTTTCTTT
TRBV19,-,-,TRBJ2-7,CASSIRTSYEQYF,TGTGCCAGTAGTATCAGGACCTCCTACGAGCAGTACTTC
TRBV28,once,TRBD2,TRBJ2-3,CASSTQGGGADTQYF,TGTGCCAGCAGTACCCAAGGTGGGGGGGCAGATACGCAGTATTTT
TRBV2,-,TRBD1,TRBJ2-2,CASSRRGTGNTGELFF,TGTGCCAGCAGTAGAAGAGGGACAGGGAACACCGGGGAGCTGTTTTTT
TRBV2,-,-,TRBJ2-1,CASSDEGAGYNEQFF,TGTGCCAGCAGTGATGAGGGAGCCGGTTACAATGAGCAGTTCTTC
TRBV6-4,-,-,TRBJ2-7,CASSVQAEDEQYF,TGTGCCAGCAGTGTGCAGGCCGAGGACGAGCAGTACTTC
TRBV28,-,TRBD2,TRBJ2-1,CASQLAGFYNEQFF,TGTGCCAGCCAACTAGCGGGGTTTTACAATGAGCAGTTCTTC
TRBV27,few,TRBD1,TRBJ1-1,CASRRTGATEAFF,TGTGCCAGCAGGCGGACAGGGGCCACTGAAGCTTTCTTT
TRBV7-2,-,-,TRBJ1-2,CASSLGVGHRYGYTF,TGTGCCAGCAGCTTAGGGGTGGGACACCGGTATGGCTACACCTTC
TRBV19,-,-,TRBJ2-1,CASRDTTYNEQFF,TGTGCCAGTAGGGACACCACCTACAATGAGCAGTTCTTC
TRBV5-6,-,TRBD1,TRBJ1-3,CASQGQATSGNTIYF,TGTGCCAGCCAGGGACAGGCGACCTCTGGAAACACCATATATTTT
TRBV9,-,-,TRBJ1-2,CASSVGQRGDGYTF,TGTGCCAGCAGCGTAGGACAGAGGGGCGATGGCTACACCTTC
TRBV7-9,-,TRBD1,TRBJ2-2,CASSPHRGRVSAGELFF,TGTGCCAGCAGCCCTCACAGGGGGCGCGTTTCGGCCGGGGAGCTGTTTTTT
TRBV4-3,-,-,TRBJ1-4,CASSQEGLVEKLFF,TGCGCCAGCAGCCAAGAAGGCCTTGTTGAAAAACTGTTTTTT
TRBV2,-,-,TRBJ2-4,CASKNRDIQYF,TGTGCCAGCAAAAATCGGGACATTCAGTACTTC
TRBV5-1,-,-,TRBJ2-7,CASSLQAGSYEQYF,TGCGCCAGCAGCTTGCAGGCAGGGTCCTACGAGCAGTACTTC
TRBV5-1,-,-,TRBJ2-7,CASSLGASYEQYF,TGCGCCAGCAGCTTGGGAGCCTCCTACGAGCAGTACTTC
TRBV5-6,-,-,TRBJ1-1,CASSLLQGWEAFF,TGTGCCAGCAGCTTGCTTCAGGGCTGGGAAGCTTTCTTT
TRBV7-2,few,-,TRBJ2-7,CASSALRLSEQYF,TGTGCCAGCAGCGCCCTAAGGCTCTCCGAGCAGTACTTC
TRBV6-6,-,TRBD1,TRBJ2-5,CASSYTRDSQETQYF,TGTGCCAGCAGTTACACCCGGGACAGTCAAGAGACCCAGTACTTC
TRBV28,-,-,TRBJ2-7,CASSWGRTGIEQYF,TGTGCCAGCAGTTGGGGCCGCACGGGTATCGAGCAGTACTTC
TRBV6-4,-,TRBD2,TRBJ2-1,CASSDSALAGGNEQFF,TGTGCCAGCAGTGACTCGGCCCTAGCGGGAGGTAATGAGCAGTTCTTC
TRBV11-2,-,-,TRBJ2-7,CASSFWAVLSYEQYF,TGTGCCAGCAGCTTTTGGGCGGTTCTCTCCTACGAGCAGTACTTC
TRBV30,-,TRBD2,TRBJ2-7,CAWSGGGNEQYF,TGTGCCTGGAGTGGGGGAGGGAACGAGCAGTACTTC
TRBV4-3,-,-,TRBJ1-2,CASSQDLRLGDQNYGYTF,TGCGCCAGCAGCCAAGATTTACGCCTGGGGGACCAAAACTATGGCTACACCTTC
TRBV30,few,TRBD1,TRBJ1-3,CAWTLRGQGDTIYF,TGTGCCTGGACCCTTAGGGGACAGGGGGACACCATATATTTT
TRBV19,-,TRBD2,TRBJ2-3,CASSIVTTSGTPRIWTDTQYF,TGTGCCAGTAGTATAGTTACGACTAGCGGGACACCTAGAATTTGGACGGATACGCAGTATTTT